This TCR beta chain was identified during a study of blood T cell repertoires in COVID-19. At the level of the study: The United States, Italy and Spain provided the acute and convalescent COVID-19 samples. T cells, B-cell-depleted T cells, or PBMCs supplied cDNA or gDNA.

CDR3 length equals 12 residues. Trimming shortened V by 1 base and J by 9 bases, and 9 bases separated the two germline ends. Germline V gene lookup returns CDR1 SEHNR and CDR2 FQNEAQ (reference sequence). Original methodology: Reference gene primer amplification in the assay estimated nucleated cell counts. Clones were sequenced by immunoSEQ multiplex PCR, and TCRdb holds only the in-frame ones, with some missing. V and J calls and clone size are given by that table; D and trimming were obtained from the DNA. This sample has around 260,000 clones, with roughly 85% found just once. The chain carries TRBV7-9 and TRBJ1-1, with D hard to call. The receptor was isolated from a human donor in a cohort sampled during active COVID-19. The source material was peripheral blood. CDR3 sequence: CASSLGPEKAFF. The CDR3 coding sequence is TGTGCCAGCAGCTTAGGGCCGGAGAAAGCTTTCTTT.